Each of the 27 T cell receptor beta chains below was sequenced from the same sample in a study of T cell responses to AZD1222 COVID-19 vaccine. The assay was immunoSEQ multiplex PCR, and TCRdb's table has in-frame clones only and misses some. The repertoire holds about 140,000 clones, 80% to 95% seen once, with more than 0.7% in the top ten. The sample consisted of peripheral blood, taken on day 0 of MenACWY control vaccination. These receptors were taken from an adult in good health.

J is TRBJ2-7 and V is TRBV6-5; TRBD1 agrees at 10 bases. The CDR3 spans 15 residues. The V gene end was trimmed by 5 bases and the J gene end by 6 bases; junction bases not matched to a gene: 10. Germline loops: CDR1 MNHEY, CDR2 SVGAGI. The CDR3 reads CASSPFMDRGSEQYF. The CDR3 coding sequence is TGTGCCAGCAGTCCTTTCATGGACAGGGGGTCCGAGCAGTACTTC.

The CDR3 bases are TGTGCCAGCAGGCCGCAGGGTCATCCGAGGGAAAAACTGTTTTTT. Encoded protein: CASRPQGHPREKLFF. The chain recombines TRBV2 with TRBJ1-4; weak D call: TRBD1 (5 bases). Trimming left V 6 bases short and J 8 bases short, with 19 bases between. This CDR3 has 15 residues. Germline values: CDR1 SNHLY, CDR2 FYNNEI.

This clone was seen a single time. V is TRBV7-3 and J is TRBJ2-1; D is unclear. V lost 0 bases and J lost 7, with 4 bases in between. The CDR3 spans 12 residues. CDR1 and CDR2 from the germline V gene are SGHTA and FQGTGA. The CDR3 protein is CASSLTGNEQFF. In nucleotides, the CDR3 is TGTGCCAGCAGCTTAACCGGGAATGAGCAGTTCTTC. The full variable domain, rest sourced from reference TRBV7-3 and TRBJ2-1, is GAGVSQTPSNKVTEKGKYVELRCDPISGHTALYWYRQSLGQGPEFLIYFQGTGAADDSGLPNDRFFAVRPEGSVSTLKIQRTERGDSAVYLCASSLTGNEQFFGPGTRLTVL.

This chain connects TRBV19 to TRBJ1-5; D remains unclear. The CDR3 covers 14 residues. Germline V gives CDR1 LNHDA, CDR2 SQIVND (reference sequence). Trimming took off 6 bases at V and 2 bases at J, with 11 bases between the two ends. Here the CDR3 reads CASSPVSGNQPQHF. In DNA form, the CDR3 reads TGTGCCAGTAGCCCTGTGTCAGGCAATCAGCCCCAGCATTTT.

The chain carries TRBV30 and TRBJ2-1; D remains unclear. The V gene lost 6 bases and the J gene lost 0 bases, with 9 bases spanning the gap. The CDR3 consists of 13 residues. The germline V gene has CDR1 GTSNPN and CDR2 SVGIG (reference sequence). CDR3 sequence: CACGRSSYNEQFF. CDR3 in DNA: TGTGCCTGCGGCCGGAGCTCCTACAATGAGCAGTTCTTC.

The chain employs TRBV6-1 and TRBJ2-7, with D hard to call. The germline V gene has CDR1 MNHNS and CDR2 SASEGT. This CDR3 has 15 amino acids. V was cut by 1 base and J by 6 bases, with 16 bases left in between. CDR3 nucleotides: TGTGCCAGCAGTGAAGTATTCAGGACGACTGTCGAGCAGTACTTC. Translating it yields CASSEVFRTTVEQYF.

V and J are TRBV19 and TRBJ2-1, with 10 nucleotides matching TRBD1. Per the germline V gene, CDR1 is LNHDA and CDR2 is SQIVND (reference sequence). There are 15 residues in the CDR3. The V and J ends lost 9 bases and 8 bases, in that order; junction bases with no gene match: 13. CDR3 in amino acids: CASNRGTGEVDEQFF. DNA for the CDR3: TGTGCCAGCAACCGAGGGACAGGGGAAGTCGATGAGCAGTTCTTC.

The genes are TRBV6-5 and TRBJ1-2; a weak D match, TRBD1 (5 bases). Germline V gives CDR1 MNHEY, CDR2 SVGAGI. V lost 5 bases to trimming and J lost 4 bases, with 17 bases between them. The CDR3 consists of 15 residues. The CDR3 loop reads CASSPLDRGGYGYTF. DNA of the CDR3: TGTGCCAGCAGTCCCTTGGATCGGGGCGGCTATGGCTACACCTTC.

This clone has only one observation. The chain employs TRBV3-1 (or the pseudogene TRBV3-2) and TRBJ1-2, with a weak D call TRBD1 (5 bases). Per the germline V gene, CDR1 is LGHDT and CDR2 is YNNKEL (reference sequence). With 0 bases removed from V and 2 bases from J, the gap between germline ends came to 13 bases. This CDR3 comprises 16 residues. This CDR3 is CASSQEEEGQNYGYTF. The CDR3 coding sequence is TGTGCCAGCAGCCAAGAGGAGGAGGGGCAGAACTATGGCTACACCTTC.

The chain joins TRBV18 to TRBJ2-5, with D maybe TRBD2 (5 bases). With 5 bases removed from V and 2 bases from J, the gap between germline ends came to 9 bases. The CDR3 is 13 residues long. Germline loops: CDR1 KGHSH, CDR2 LQKENI. In nucleotides, the CDR3 is TGTGCCAGCTCAGGACTCGGACAAGAGACCCAGTACTTC. It yields the protein CASSGLGQETQYF. The full variable domain, with the rest looked up from reference TRBV18 and TRBJ2-5, is NAGVMQNPRHLVRRRGQEARLRCSPMKGHSHVYWYRQLPEEGLKFMVYLQKENIIDESGMPKERFSAEFPKEGPSILRIQQVVRGDSAAYFCASSGLGQETQYFGPGTRLLVL.

The gene calls are TRBV6-2 or TRBV6-3 and TRBJ2-5, with D possibly TRBD2 on 5 matching bases. V was clipped by 0 bases and J by 5 bases, with 7 bases between them. Germline CDR1 is MNHEY and CDR2 is SVGEGT. This CDR3 region has 13 residues. CDR3 in amino acids: CASSYSGSETQYF. The CDR3, as DNA: TGTGCCAGCAGTTACTCTGGGAGCGAGACCCAGTACTTC.

The chain couples TRBV6-5 to TRBJ2-5; D unresolved. This CDR3 spans 14 amino acids. The V gene's germline CDR1 is MNHEY and CDR2 SVGAGI. The V gene lost 3 bases and the J gene lost 2 bases, with 10 bases spanning the gap. This chain's CDR3 is CASSYGIRQETQYF. As DNA, the CDR3 is TGTGCCAGCAGTTATGGGATAAGACAAGAGACCCAGTACTTC.

The chain uses TRBV6-5 and TRBJ1-1; perhaps TRBD1 as D (6 bases). The CDR3 runs 16 residues. Trimming pared 2 bases from V and 1 base from J, leaving 14 bases between. The V gene's germline CDR1 is MNHEY and CDR2 SVGAGI. The CDR3 bases are TGTGCCAGCAGTTACCGGGCGCGGGGGGCGAACACTGAAGCTTTCTTT. This codes for CASSYRARGANTEAFF.

The J gene is TRBJ2-1, the V gene TRBV5-1; 12 nucleotides line up with TRBD2. With V trimmed by 0 bases and J by 1 base, 2 bases remained unmatched. This CDR3 spans 17 amino acids. Germline V CDR1 and CDR2: SGHRS, YFSETQ. CDR3: CASSLGTSGTSYNEQFF. CDR3 DNA sequence: TGCGCCAGCAGCTTGGGGACTAGCGGGACGTCCTACAATGAGCAGTTCTTC. The variable domain in full, completed from reference TRBV5-1 and TRBJ2-1, reads KAGVTQTPRYLIKTRGQQVTLSCSPISGHRSVSWYQQTPGQGLQFLFEYFSETQRNKGNFPGRFSGRQFSNSRSEMNVSTLELGDSALYLCASSLGTSGTSYNEQFFGPGTRLTVL.

This clone occurred a few times. The chain is built from TRBV9 and TRBJ1-3; D is possibly TRBD1 (6 bases). V lost 6 bases, J lost 4 bases, and 17 bases lay in between. Germline V gene data show CDR1 as SGDLS and CDR2 as YYNGEE. The CDR3 has 15 residues. The CDR3 is CASNPGGGTGNTIYF. In DNA, the CDR3 is TGTGCCAGCAACCCGGGAGGGGGGACCGGAAACACCATATATTTT.

The J gene is TRBJ1-2, the V gene TRBV28; TRBD1 matches 7 bases. Germline V gene data show CDR1 as MDHEN and CDR2 as SYDVKM. Losses at the gene ends were 6 bases for V and 8 bases for J; bases not matched to a gene: 12. The CDR3 is 14 residues long. The CDR3 loop reads CASSPGQVAGGYTF. The CDR3 DNA reads as TGTGCCAGCAGCCCTGGACAGGTGGCGGGAGGCTACACCTTC.

This clone appeared once. Written as DNA, the CDR3 is TGTGCCAGCAGCTCCACCATGAGCTCCTACAATGAGCAGTTCTTC. Its translation: CASSSTMSSYNEQFF. The J gene is TRBJ2-1, the V gene TRBV11-2; no definite D call. Germline V lookup: CDR1 SGHAT, CDR2 FQNNGV. Trimming removed 4 bases from V and 0 bases from J, with 10 bases in between. The CDR3 covers 15 residues.

The chain employs TRBV5-6 and TRBJ2-5, with D perhaps TRBD1 (5 bases). This CDR3 spans 15 amino acids. V dropped 0 bases and J dropped 7 bases, with 16 bases sitting between them. Germline V CDR1 and CDR2: SGHDT, YYEEEE. CDR3 amino acids: CASSLEGRRVVTQYF. CDR3 nucleotides: TGTGCCAGCAGCTTGGAGGGGCGTCGGGTCGTGACCCAGTACTTC.

The V and J genes are TRBV9 and TRBJ1-2; tentatively, D is TRBD1 (5 bases). The germline gives CDR1 SGDLS, CDR2 YYNGEE. Trimming took off 4 bases at V and 8 bases at J, with 18 bases between the two ends. The CDR3 length is 14 residues. As DNA, the CDR3 is TGTGCCAGCAGCTTAACGGGACTTATGAGGGGCTACACCTTC. Its protein product is CASSLTGLMRGYTF. The variable domain in full, completed from reference TRBV9 and TRBJ1-2, reads DSGVTQTPKHLITATGQRVTLRCSPRSGDLSVYWYQQSLDQGLQFLIQYYNGEERAKGNILERFSAQQFPDLHSELNLSSLELGDSALYFCASSLTGLMRGYTFGSGTRLTVV.

The CDR3 region has the DNA TGTGCCAGCAGTGAATCAGTTGGGCAAGAGACCCAGTACTTC. Amino acid sequence: CASSESVGQETQYF. The rearrangement joins TRBV25-1 to TRBJ2-5; D not certain. From germline, CDR1 is MGHDK and CDR2 SYGVNS. Trimming took 1 base from V and 2 from J, leaving 8 bases between them. The CDR3 length is 14 residues.

The chain employs TRBV5-1 and TRBJ2-2, with TRBD1 matching over 9 bases. The junction had 4 bases not matched to a gene; V was cut back by 0 bases and J by 7 bases. CDR3 length: 15 amino acids. CDR1 is SGHRS, CDR2 YFSETQ, per germline. CDR3 region: CASSLDGQGSGELFF. The DNA for the CDR3 is TGCGCCAGCAGCTTGGACGGACAGGGGAGCGGGGAGCTGTTTTTT.

The chain recombines TRBV6-6 with TRBJ2-6, with D hard to call. V was cut by 4 bases and J by 4 bases, with 14 bases left in between. This CDR3 region has 16 residues. CDR1 is MNHNY and CDR2 is SVGAGI in the germline V gene (reference sequence). CDR3 DNA sequence: TGTGCCAGCAGTTCAACCCCTTGGAAGGGGGCCAACGTCCTGACTTTC. Amino acid sequence: CASSSTPWKGANVLTF.

This clone was recorded only once. This chain links TRBV7-9 with TRBJ2-1, with 8 bases identical to TRBD2. Germline values: CDR1 SEHNR, CDR2 FQNEAQ (reference sequence). The CDR3 is 15 residues long. The ends lost 5 bases at V and 5 bases at J; junction bases unmatched: 8. The CDR3 spells CASSPAGLEDNEQFF. CDR3 sequence (DNA): TGTGCCAGCAGCCCAGCGGGACTAGAGGACAATGAGCAGTTCTTC.

This clone has just a few counts. The V call is TRBV2, the J call TRBJ1-1; D possibly corresponds to TRBD1 (5 bases). CDR3 length: 13 amino acids. Trimming shortened V by 8 bases and J by 0 bases, and 10 bases separated the two germline ends. In germline, CDR1 is SNHLY, CDR2 FYNNEI. CDR3 residues: CASGQEMNTEAFF. CDR3 bases: TGTGCCAGCGGACAAGAGATGAACACTGAAGCTTTCTTT. The entire variable domain, with the rest obtained from reference TRBV2 and TRBJ1-1, is as follows: EPEVTQTPSHQVTQMGQEVILRCVPISNHLYFYWYRQILGQKVEFLVSFYNNEISEKSEIFDDQFSVERPDGSNFTLKIRSTKLEDSAMYFCASGQEMNTEAFFGQGTRLTVV.

The CDR3 DNA reads as TGCGCCAGCAGCCAAGATGAAGGGACGGCTAATGAAAAACTGTTTTTT. Its protein product is CASSQDEGTANEKLFF. The chain links TRBV4-1 to TRBJ1-4, with D tentatively TRBD1 (5 bases). The germline gives CDR1 MGHRA, CDR2 YSYEKL. The CDR3 sequence is 16 residues long. Trimming cost V 0 bases and J 3 bases, with 11 bases left between them.

The chain uses TRBV18 and TRBJ2-3; tentatively, D is TRBD1 or TRBD2 (5 bases each). V was clipped by 3 bases and J by 6 bases, with 16 bases between them. The germline CDR1 and CDR2 sequences are KGHSH and LQKENI. The CDR3 extends over 15 amino acids. The CDR3, as DNA: TGTGCCAGCTCACCGGAGGAAGGGGCGCGGGATACGCAGTATTTT. Encoded protein: CASSPEEGARDTQYF.

The chain links TRBV5-1 to TRBJ1-2; TRBD1 agrees at 9 bases. There are 15 residues in the CDR3. Germline loops: CDR1 SGHRS, CDR2 YFSETQ. The V segment lost 4 bases and the J segment 7 bases; nucleotides outside the gene matches: 11. The CDR3 protein is CASSDPGQGRAGYTF. The CDR3 DNA reads as TGCGCCAGCAGCGACCCGGGACAGGGCAGGGCTGGCTACACCTTC.